The 32 T cell receptor beta chains presented below share a single source sample, sequenced in a study of blood T cell repertoires in COVID-19. TCRdb keeps only in-frame clones here, not all; method: immunoSEQ multiplex PCR. Among more than 200,000 clones listed, over 70% were seen once. Sequences were obtained from peripheral blood. The receptors shown here come from a woman aged 45-60 years with acute or convalescent COVID-19.

The J gene is TRBJ2-2, the V gene TRBV7-9; 9 bases are shared with TRBD2. Trimming took 5 bases from V and 2 from J; bases not matched to a gene: 6. CDR3 length: 16 residues. Germline V gene lookup returns CDR1 SEHNR and CDR2 FQNEAQ (reference sequence). As DNA, the CDR3 is TGTGCCAGCAGCCTATCTAGCGGGAAAAACACCGGGGAGCTGTTTTTT. This codes for CASSLSSGKNTGELFF. Full variable domain (remainder filled in from reference TRBV7-9 and TRBJ2-2): DTGVSQNPRHKITKRGQNVTFRCDPISEHNRLYWYRQTLGQGPEFLTYFQNEAQLEKSRLLSDRFSAERPKGSFSTLEIQRTEQGDSAMYLCASSLSSGKNTGELFFGEGSRLTVL.

The CDR3 loop is CASSYSTSGSYNEQFF. The CDR3 DNA sequence: TGTGCCAGCAGTTACTCGACTAGCGGATCATACAATGAGCAGTTCTTC. The chain recombines TRBV6-5 with TRBJ2-1, with 9 bases lining up with TRBD2. The CDR3 has 16 amino acids. Germline loops: CDR1 MNHEY, CDR2 SVGAGI. Trimming at V came to 0 bases and at J to 4 bases, leaving 4 bases not matched to a gene.

The rearrangement joins TRBV15 to TRBJ2-2, with TRBD2 matching 7 bases. The CDR3 contains 17 residues. The ends lost 1 base at V and 7 bases at J; junction bases unmatched: 12. Germline V gene data show CDR1 as LNHNV and CDR2 as YYDKDF (reference sequence). The CDR3 DNA reads as TGTGCCACCAGCAGAGTGAGTGGCGGGAGTTCTGGCGGGGAGCTGTTTTTT. Its translation: CATSRVSGGSSGGELFF.

This clone appeared a few times. This chain uses TRBV5-1 with TRBJ2-7; 12 positions match TRBD2. The CDR3 spans 16 residues. CDR1 and CDR2 from the germline V gene are SGHRS and YFSETQ. The junction had 8 bases not matched to a gene; V was cut back by 2 bases and J by 5 bases. The CDR3 sequence is CASSLTGTSGLNEQYF. In DNA, the CDR3 is TGCGCCAGCAGCTTAACCGGGACTAGCGGGTTGAACGAGCAGTACTTC. The full variable domain, rest sourced from reference TRBV5-1 and TRBJ2-7, is KAGVTQTPRYLIKTRGQQVTLSCSPISGHRSVSWYQQTPGQGLQFLFEYFSETQRNKGNFPGRFSGRQFSNSRSEMNVSTLELGDSALYLCASSLTGTSGLNEQYFGPGTRLTVT.

J is TRBJ2-7 and V is TRBV11-2; D is perhaps TRBD2 (5 bases). V was clipped by 5 bases and J by 4 bases, with 12 bases between them. CDR1 and CDR2 (germline): SGHAT, FQNNGV. There are 13 residues in the CDR3. This CDR3 reads CASSLLGVYEQYF. The CDR3 DNA reads as TGTGCCAGCAGCCTCCTCGGGGTGTACGAGCAGTACTTC.

This clone was detected a few times. The chain is built from TRBV4-1 and TRBJ2-7; possibly TRBD2 for D (7 bases). Deletions cut 6 bases from V and 4 bases from J, with 13 bases between. The CDR3 runs 13 residues. Germline-derived CDR1 and CDR2 are MGHRA and YSYEKL. The CDR3 loop reads CASSQGREYEQYF. The CDR3, as DNA: TGCGCCAGCAGTCAGGGGAGGGAGTACGAGCAGTACTTC.

The table lists this clone with a count of one. The V call is TRBV7-3, the J call TRBJ2-1, with D perhaps TRBD2 (6 bases). V was shortened by 4 bases and J by 3 bases, with 13 bases between the two germline ends. CDR1 is SGHTA and CDR2 is FQGTGA in the germline V gene. The CDR3 is made up of 15 amino acids. CDR3 DNA sequence: TGTGCCAGCAGCTCGGGAGACGGGGACTACAATGAGCAGTTCTTC. It codes for CASSSGDGDYNEQFF.

This chain joins TRBV5-1 and TRBJ2-7, with a possible D match to TRBD2 (5 bases). This CDR3 region has 15 residues. The ends were cut back, 4 bases at V and 2 bases at J, with 16 bases in the middle. Germline CDR1 and CDR2: SGHRS and YFSETQ. DNA of the CDR3: TGCGCCAGCAGCATCGGACTGGCCCCGACCTACGAGCAGTACTTC. Translation: CASSIGLAPTYEQYF.

This sequence joins TRBV11-2 and TRBJ1-3; TRBD1 matches at 10 bases. Germline values: CDR1 SGHAT, CDR2 FQNNGV. V dropped 5 bases and J dropped 4; count of bases not matched to a gene: 14. This CDR3 spans 18 amino acids. The chain's CDR3 is CASSPQRDRGFTGNTIYF. CDR3 nucleotide sequence: TGTGCCAGCAGCCCTCAACGGGACAGGGGTTTTACGGGAAACACCATATATTTT.

This clone has more than one count but fewer than ten. The chain joins TRBV28 to TRBJ2-7; 11 nucleotides match TRBD2. Germline trimming cut 5 bases from V and 1 base from J; bases unmatched to any gene: 13. Per germline, CDR1 MDHEN and CDR2 SYDVKM. CDR3 size: 18 residues. The CDR3 DNA sequence: TGTGCCAGCAGTACCCCTAGGGCCTCTAGCGGGAGGTCCTACGAGCAGTACTTC. Amino acids: CASSTPRASSGRSYEQYF.

The chain has TRBV7-2 and TRBJ1-2; D possibly corresponds to TRBD1 (6 bases). Per germline, CDR1 SGHTA and CDR2 FQGNSA. Trimming pared 1 base from V and 3 bases from J, leaving 15 bases between. The CDR3 has 16 amino acids. DNA for the CDR3: TGTGCCAGCAGCTTAGGTCTGGGGGCGAAGTACTATGGCTACACCTTC. Its protein is CASSLGLGAKYYGYTF.

V gene TRBV27 combines with J gene TRBJ2-7, with TRBD1 matching 11 bases. With 5 bases clipped from V and 4 bases from J, the junction kept 7 bases outside the gene matches. Germline CDR1 is MNHEY and CDR2 is SMNVEV (reference sequence). The CDR3 is 15 residues long. This CDR3 reads CASSARTGGLYEQYF. CDR3 coding DNA: TGTGCCAGCAGTGCCCGGACAGGGGGCTTATACGAGCAGTACTTC.

The V call is TRBV19, the J call TRBJ2-1, with 10 bases that match TRBD2. Germline CDR1 reads LNHDA; CDR2 reads SQIVND (reference sequence). V gave up 5 bases and J gave up 4 bases; unmatched junction bases: 8. There are 16 residues in the CDR3. CDR3 sequence reads: CASSHIGTSDYNEQFF. Written as DNA, the CDR3 is TGTGCCAGTAGTCACATCGGGACTAGCGATTACAATGAGCAGTTCTTC.

The rearrangement links TRBV9 to TRBJ2-3; 12 positions agree with TRBD1. The CDR3 runs to 15 residues. Trimming cost V 2 bases and J 9 bases; bases outside gene matches: 7. The germline V gene encodes CDR1 SGDLS and CDR2 YYNGEE. CDR3 bases: TGTGCCAGCAGCGTCGCCGGGACAGGGGGCCAAACGCAGTATTTT. Protein: CASSVAGTGGQTQYF. Together with reference TRBV9 and TRBJ2-3, the CDR3 gives the full variable domain: DSGVTQTPKHLITATGQRVTLRCSPRSGDLSVYWYQQSLDQGLQFLIQYYNGEERAKGNILERFSAQQFPDLHSELNLSSLELGDSALYFCASSVAGTGGQTQYFGPGTRLTVL.

V is TRBV7-9 and J is TRBJ2-3, with unresolved D. Germline V gives CDR1 SEHNR, CDR2 FQNEAQ (reference sequence). V dropped 4 bases and J dropped 11 bases, with 13 bases sitting between them. The length of the CDR3 is 12 residues. The CDR3 DNA reads as TGTGCCAGCAGCTACTCTAGAATGGGGCAGTATTTT. Translating it yields CASSYSRMGQYF. The full variable domain, rest sourced from reference TRBV7-9 and TRBJ2-3, is DTGVSQNPRHKITKRGQNVTFRCDPISEHNRLYWYRQTLGQGPEFLTYFQNEAQLEKSRLLSDRFSAERPKGSFSTLEIQRTEQGDSAMYLCASSYSRMGQYFGPGTRLTVL.

The V and J genes are TRBV29-1 and TRBJ2-3; 7 nucleotides line up with TRBD2. After removal of 6 bases from V and 1 base from J, the junction contained 4 bases not matched to a gene. The germline gives CDR1 SQVTM, CDR2 ANQGSEA. The CDR3 loop spans 13 amino acids. CDR3 loop: CSVSGGGTDTQYF. In nucleotides, the CDR3 is TGCAGCGTCTCGGGAGGAGGCACAGATACGCAGTATTTT.

Concerning this clone itself: The same CDR3 can be traced to other DNA sequences in this sample. The chain couples TRBV5-1 to TRBJ2-2; D is possibly TRBD2 (6 bases). There are 16 residues in the CDR3. The V end lost 0 bases, the J end lost 0 bases, and 9 bases lay between the germline ends. Germline lookup yields CDR1 SGHRS and CDR2 YFSETQ. The CDR3 here is CASSLEAGTNTGELFF. The CDR3 region has the DNA TGCGCCAGCAGCTTGGAAGCGGGTACGAACACCGGGGAGCTGTTTTTT.

The gene calls are TRBV6-1 and TRBJ2-7; tentative D call: TRBD2 (5 bases). CDR3 length equals 17 residues. V was shortened by 4 bases and J by 7 bases, with 26 bases between the two germline ends. Germline CDR1 reads MNHNS; CDR2 reads SASEGT. As DNA, the CDR3 is TGTGCCAGCAGTGCCCGGTCGACGGGATCCGCGGGCCGGGAGCAGTACTTC. This gives the protein CASSARSTGSAGREQYF.

The chain couples TRBV27 to TRBJ1-2, with 8 positions matching TRBD1. The germline V gene has CDR1 MNHEY and CDR2 SMNVEV (reference sequence). This CDR3 has 12 amino acids. With V trimmed by 5 bases and J by 4 bases, 0 bases remained unmatched. CDR3 in amino acids: CASSTGGYGYTF. The CDR3 coding sequence is TGTGCCAGCAGTACAGGGGGCTATGGCTACACCTTC.

This chain joins TRBV6-5 and TRBJ2-5, with 9 bases aligning to TRBD2. Trimming at V came to 6 bases and at J to 5 bases, leaving 4 bases not matched to a gene. From germline, CDR1 is MNHEY and CDR2 SVGAGI. The CDR3 sequence is 13 residues long. The CDR3 DNA is TGTGCCAGCAGGGCGGGAGGGCCCGAGACCCAGTACTTC. This translates into CASRAGGPETQYF.

This clone occurred a few times. The chain joins TRBV6-5 to TRBJ2-1; D is ambiguous. CDR1 and CDR2 (germline): MNHEY, SVGAGI. Trimming removed 8 bases at V and 15 bases at J, with 14 bases between. The CDR3 covers 10 residues. This CDR3 reads CASEENVRFF. CDR3 coding DNA: TGTGCCAGCGAGGAGAACGTGCGGTTCTTC.

The gene calls are TRBV6-2 or TRBV6-3 and TRBJ2-1; 12 bases align to TRBD2. Germline CDR1 is MNHEY and CDR2 is SVGEGT. The junction had 7 bases not matched to a gene; V was cut back by 2 bases and J by 8 bases. The length of the CDR3 is 16 residues. CDR3 nucleotides: TGTGCCAGCAGTTACGGGTCTAGCGGGAGGGTGGATGAGCAGTTCTTC. Its protein is CASSYGSSGRVDEQFF.

The rearrangement uses TRBV2 and TRBJ1-5, with 12 bases lining up with TRBD1. Per germline, CDR1 SNHLY and CDR2 FYNNEI. The CDR3 extends over 20 amino acids. V was pared by 6 bases and J by 0 bases, with 15 bases of the junction left unmatched. The CDR3 loop reads CASRLTGTGGVELSNQPQHF. CDR3 in DNA: TGTGCCAGCAGATTAACCGGGACAGGGGGCGTCGAACTTAGCAATCAGCCCCAGCATTTT.

The chain is built from TRBV20-1 and TRBJ2-7, with D perhaps matching TRBD2 (6 bases). CDR1 DFQATT and CDR2 SNEGSKA come from the germline V gene (reference sequence). Trimming removed 3 bases at V and 6 bases at J, with 9 bases between. The CDR3 extends over 11 amino acids. The chain's CDR3 is CSAREGREQYF. CDR3 in DNA: TGCAGTGCTAGGGAGGGGCGCGAGCAGTACTTC.

Only a few counts were recorded for this clone. This sequence joins TRBV29-1 and TRBJ2-1, with 14 bases lining up with TRBD2. The trim removed 8 bases at V and 10 bases at J, leaving 13 bases unmatched. CDR1 is SQVTM, CDR2 ANQGSEA, per germline. There are 15 residues in the CDR3. CDR3 DNA sequence: TGCAGCTTTTCCGGGACTAGCGGGAGAGTGGGGGAGCAGTTCTTC. It codes for CSFSGTSGRVGEQFF.

V gene TRBV13 combines with J gene TRBJ2-4; possible D gene TRBD1, 7 bases. The CDR3 contains 17 residues. The germline V gene has CDR1 PRHDT and CDR2 FYEKMQ (reference sequence). V lost 5 bases, J lost 3 bases, and 20 bases lay in between. The CDR3 protein is CASSQFTGDSYKNIQYF. For the CDR3, the DNA is TGTGCCAGCAGCCAATTCACGGGGGACAGTTACAAAAACATTCAGTACTTC.

This chain connects TRBV5-1 to TRBJ2-7; D is undetermined. V was cut by 0 bases and J by 2 bases, with 12 bases left in between. The germline gives CDR1 SGHRS, CDR2 YFSETQ. The CDR3 is made up of 15 amino acids. The CDR3 here is CASSLADSGAYEQYF. Written as DNA, the CDR3 is TGCGCCAGCAGCTTGGCCGACTCGGGTGCCTACGAGCAGTACTTC.

The genes are TRBV9 and TRBJ1-2; 10 bases line up with TRBD1. The germline V gene has CDR1 SGDLS and CDR2 YYNGEE. The CDR3 consists of 18 residues. V was pared by 3 bases and J by 1 base, with 12 bases of the junction left unmatched. In DNA form, the CDR3 reads TGTGCCAGCAGCGCCCGTCCCGGGACAGGGGACGGTAACTATGGCTACACCTTC. It is translated as CASSARPGTGDGNYGYTF.

This sequence joins TRBV28 and TRBJ1-6; weak D call: TRBD1 (5 bases). Trimming took 2 bases from V and 10 from J, leaving 9 bases between them. The V gene's germline CDR1 is MDHEN and CDR2 SYDVKM. The CDR3 loop spans 13 amino acids. As DNA, the CDR3 is TGTGCCAGCAGTTTAGGGGGAGGCTCACCCCTCCACTTT. This encodes CASSLGGGSPLHF. Based on the CDR3 plus reference TRBV28 and TRBJ1-6, the full variable domain is DVKVTQSSRYLVKRTGEKVFLECVQDMDHENMFWYRQDPGLGLRLIYFSYDVKMKEKGDIPEGYSVSREKKERFSLILESASTNQTSMYLCASSLGGGSPLHFGNGTRLTVT.

This sequence joins TRBV11-2 and TRBJ2-3; D call uncertain. The CDR3 sequence is 15 residues long. Germline loops: CDR1 SGHAT, CDR2 FQNNGV. The V end lost 2 bases, the J end lost 1 base, and 10 bases lay between the germline ends. The CDR3 loop reads CASSLNSRGTDTQYF. CDR3 in DNA: TGTGCCAGCAGCTTAAACTCCCGGGGCACAGATACGCAGTATTTT.

The rearrangement uses TRBV12-5 and TRBJ2-1; TRBD2 matches at 8 bases. Germline V gives CDR1 LGHNT, CDR2 FRNRAP. After removal of 7 bases from V and 7 bases from J, the junction contained 12 bases not matched to a gene. The CDR3 contains 15 residues. The CDR3 DNA reads as TGTGCTAGTGACCCTCGAGCTAGCGGGCGAAATGAGCAGTTCTTC. It yields the protein CASDPRASGRNEQFF.

The chain is built from TRBV29-1 and TRBJ1-2; the match to TRBD1 covers 8 bases. V lost 0 bases and J lost 6; bases outside the gene matches: 6. Germline V gene data show CDR1 as SQVTM and CDR2 as ANQGSEA. There are 14 residues in the CDR3. The CDR3 protein is CSVEEGQGADGYTF. CDR3 nucleotide sequence: TGCAGCGTTGAAGAAGGGCAGGGGGCTGATGGCTACACCTTC.